These T cell receptor beta chains were read from a single sample in a study of T cells in Graves' hyperthyroidism and ophthalmopathy. TCRdb analysed the multiplex PCR reads with MiXCR anew, one entry per CDR3 protein. The sample lists a few hundred thousand distinct CDR3 sequences; around a sixth were seen once. The sequenced sample consisted of blood. All receptors come from a woman in her 30s with Graves' hyperthyroidism. Both conserved end residues are part of each CDR3. Each record gives: V gene, D gene, clone size, J gene, CDR3 DNA, CDR3 protein. D genes are given only for firm matches. Expanded clones get a size class; other rows say once, few or many, or leave the size out.

TRBV11-2	-	-	TRBJ1-6	TGTGCCAGCAGCTTAGATCGTGGTCCACCCCTCCACTTT	CASSLDRGPPLHF
TRBV27	-	many	TRBJ1-1	TGTGCCAGTAGACAGGCTGGAGTGAACACTGAAGCTTTCTTT	CASRQAGVNTEAFF
TRBV5-1	TRBD2	many	TRBJ2-1	TGCGCCAGCAGCCCCGCGACTAGCGGGAACAATGAGCAGTTCTTC	CASSPATSGNNEQFF
TRBV10-3	-	-	TRBJ2-7	TGTGCCATCAGCGCGCCGACTATTTTGTCGAACGAGCAGTACTTC	CAISAPTILSNEQYF
TRBV12-3/TRBV12-4	TRBD1	-	TRBJ2-7	TGTGCCAGCAGTTTGGGACAGTTCGACGAGCAGTACTTC	CASSLGQFDEQYF
TRBV7-9	-	few	TRBJ2-2	TGTGCCAGCAGCCTACCCTACACCGGGGAGCTGTTTTTT	CASSLPYTGELFF
TRBV6-2/TRBV6-3	TRBD2	many	TRBJ2-7	TGTGCCAGCAGTTCTCCTAGCGGGAGAGGCCGCCACGAGCAGTACTTC	CASSSPSGRGRHEQYF
TRBV12-3/TRBV12-4	TRBD1	many	TRBJ2-7	TGTGCCAGCACGACCGGGACAGGGACTTACGAGCAGTACTTC	CASTTGTGTYEQYF
TRBV6-1	TRBD1	many	TRBJ1-5	TGTGCCAGCAGTTCGACAGGGGGCGCGGATCAGCCCCAGCATTTT	CASSSTGGADQPQHF
TRBV20-1	-	-	TRBJ2-2	TGCAGTGCTAGAGATCAAGATATGACCCGGGACACCGGGGAGCTGTTTTTT	CSARDQDMTRDTGELFF
TRBV6-1	-	many	TRBJ2-1	TGTGCCAGCAGGGATCCTTACCGGGAGTCCTCCTACAATGAGCAGTTCTTC	CASRDPYRESSYNEQFF
TRBV4-1	TRBD2	-	TRBJ2-2	TGCGCCAGCAGCCTGCGACTAGCGTCGAACACCGGGGAGCTGTTTTTT	CASSLRLASNTGELFF
TRBV7-2	TRBD2	few	TRBJ2-1	TGTGCCAGCAGCTCTACTAGCGGGAGGGCCTACAATGAGCAGTTCTTC	CASSSTSGRAYNEQFF
TRBV27	-	many	TRBJ1-1	TGTGCCAGCAGTGAGCGATCACCGGGGACTGAAGCTTTCTTT	CASSERSPGTEAFF
TRBV6-1	TRBD1	-	TRBJ1-2	TGTGCCAGCCGCCCCTGGCCGGGACAGGGCCTCCCCTACTATGGCTACACCTTC	CASRPWPGQGLPYYGYTF
TRBV2	-	many	TRBJ1-5	TGTGCCAGCAGTGATGAGGGGCTGGGCAATCAGCCCCAGCATTTT	CASSDEGLGNQPQHF
TRBV2	-	many	TRBJ1-1	TGTGCCAGCATCACCCGGTACACTGAAGCTTTCTTT	CASITRYTEAFF
TRBV28	TRBD2	few	TRBJ2-3	TGTGCCAGCAGTCACGGGACTAGCGGGAGTGGCGATACGCAGTATTTT	CASSHGTSGSGDTQYF
TRBV27	TRBD1	-	TRBJ2-7	TGTGCCAGCAGACCCGGACAGGGGGGAGAGCAGTACTTC	CASRPGQGGEQYF
TRBV6-1	-	many	TRBJ1-5	TGTGCCAGCAGTGAAGTAGGGGGTATTGGTGGCAATCAGCCCCAGCATTTT	CASSEVGGIGGNQPQHF
TRBV4-1	TRBD1	few	TRBJ2-2	TGCGCCAGCAGGCCTCAGACAGGGAGGAACACCGGGGAGCTGTTTTTT	CASRPQTGRNTGELFF
TRBV5-1	-	many	TRBJ2-5	TGCGCCAGCAGCGTAACTACCGTGGGGCGAGCTCTACTGGAGACCCAGTACTTC	CASSVTTVGRALLETQYF
TRBV30	TRBD1	many	TRBJ2-5	TGTGCCTGGAGTGAGGACAGGGGGAAAGAGACCCAGTACTTC	CAWSEDRGKETQYF
TRBV3-1	TRBD1	few	TRBJ2-5	TGTGCCAGCAGCCCCCTTCAGGGGGAAGCCCCCCAAGAGACCCAGTACTTC	CASSPLQGEAPQETQYF
TRBV20-1	TRBD1	many	TRBJ1-5	TGCAGTGCTTGGGACAGCTACCACCTCAATCAGCCCCAGCATTTT	CSAWDSYHLNQPQHF
TRBV7-2	-	-	TRBJ2-7	TGTGCCAGCAGCAAGGGGTTAACGGACTACGAGCAGTACTTC	CASSKGLTDYEQYF
TRBV30	-	many	TRBJ2-5	TGTGCCTGGAGGAGGGCTGGAGAGACCCAGTACTTC	CAWRRAGETQYF
TRBV5-5	-	many	TRBJ2-7	TGTGCCAGCAGCTTCTCAGCCCCTACCTACGAGCAGTACTTC	CASSFSAPTYEQYF
TRBV30	-	many	TRBJ2-3	TGTGCCTGGGCCCAACAGGGCGGCACAGATACGCAGTATTTT	CAWAQQGGTDTQYF
TRBV12-3/TRBV12-4	-	many	TRBJ2-1	TGTGCCAGCAGTTCGGGGGACTACAATGAGCAGTTCTTC	CASSSGDYNEQFF
TRBV20-1	-	-	TRBJ2-7	TGCAGTGCTAGAATGGGGGCCGGGGCCTACGAGCAGTACTTC	CSARMGAGAYEQYF
TRBV7-9	-	many	TRBJ2-7	TGTGCCAGCAGCCCTGCGGCAGCGGTGGAGGACGAGCAGTACTTC	CASSPAAAVEDEQYF
TRBV27	TRBD1	many	TRBJ2-7	TGTGCCAGCAGTACCTGGACAGGGCTCGAGCAGTACTTC	CASSTWTGLEQYF
TRBV30	-	many	TRBJ2-7	TGTGCCTGGAGTGCTCAGGGCCACGAGCAGTACTTC	CAWSAQGHEQYF
TRBV7-9	-	-	TRBJ1-4	TGTGCCAGCAGCTTAGCCCTAACAAAACCTGGCGAAAAACTGTTTTTT	CASSLALTKPGEKLFF
TRBV10-2	TRBD1	few	TRBJ1-1	TGCGCCAGCAGGCTCCCACAGGGGGCTTACACTGAAGCTTTCTTT	CASRLPQGAYTEAFF